Listed below are T cell receptor beta chains from one sample, sequenced in a study of blood T cell repertoires in COVID-19. Libraries were prepared by immunoSEQ multiplex PCR; TCRdb keeps only in-frame clonotypes and omits some of them. The profile shows 250,000 or so clones, around 86% of them singletons. Sequencing was performed on peripheral blood. The receptor source for this set is a woman aged 55-69 years with COVID-19, enrolled during active disease. Both conserved end residues are part of each CDR3. D genes are given only for firm matches. Not all rows give a size; the values are once, few, many and, for expanded clones, a class.

abundance | d_gene | j_gene | v_gene | CDR3nt | CDR3aa
NA | NA | TRBJ2-7 | TRBV9 | TGTGCCAGCAGCGTAGACCCCCGAGAGGATGGGGAGCAGTACTTC | CASSVDPREDGEQYF
NA | TRBD1 | TRBJ2-1 | TRBV11-1 | TGTGCCAGCAGTATCACAGGGGGCTCCTACAATGAGCAGTTCTTC | CASSITGGSYNEQFF
NA | NA | TRBJ2-1 | TRBV27 | TGTGCCAGCAGTTTAGGTCAGGCATACAATGAGCAGTTCTTC | CASSLGQAYNEQFF
few | NA | TRBJ1-2 | TRBV6-6 | TGTGCCAGCAGTTACTCGAAATCCGGGAGCTATGGCTACACCTTC | CASSYSKSGSYGYTF
once | TRBD1 | TRBJ1-1 | TRBV7-3 | TGTGCCAGCAGCTCAGACAGGGGTGAAGCTTTCTTT | CASSSDRGEAFF
NA | NA | TRBJ2-2 | TRBV4-1 | TGCGCCAGCAGCCAAGATAGACAGAACACCGGGGAGCTGTTTTTT | CASSQDRQNTGELFF
NA | NA | TRBJ1-2 | TRBV3-1/TRBV3-2 | TGTGCCAGCAGCCAAGACTTCGGGGTCCGAGGCTACACCTTC | CASSQDFGVRGYTF
NA | TRBD2 | TRBJ2-7 | TRBV9 | TGTGCCAGCAGCGTATCTTCAGCGGGAGATACAGAGCAGTACTTC | CASSVSSAGDTEQYF
NA | TRBD1 | TRBJ1-2 | TRBV7-9 | TGTGCCAGCAGCTCGGACAGGGGCCGCAGTAATGGCTACACCTTC | CASSSDRGRSNGYTF
NA | NA | TRBJ2-1 | TRBV4-3 | TGCGCCAGCAGCCAAGTAAAGTTAACGGGAGCTCACAATGAGCAGTTCTTC | CASSQVKLTGAHNEQFF
NA | TRBD2 | TRBJ2-1 | TRBV6-1 | TGTGCCAGCAGTGGCGTAGCGGGGGCACTCTACAATGAGCAGTTCTTC | CASSGVAGALYNEQFF
NA | TRBD1 | TRBJ1-1 | TRBV10-2 | TGCGCCAGCAGTGAGGGGGACAGAAACACTGAAGCTTTCTTT | CASSEGDRNTEAFF
NA | TRBD1 | TRBJ1-2 | TRBV6-5 | TGTGCCAGCCGGGGGACAGCCTATGGCTACACCTTC | CASRGTAYGYTF
NA | NA | TRBJ2-5 | TRBV7-2 | TGTGCCAGCAGCTTGACAGCTCCGCAAGAGACCCAGTACTTC | CASSLTAPQETQYF
NA | TRBD1 | TRBJ1-1 | TRBV10-2 | TGCGCCAGCAAAGGACAGGGGAGCACTGAAGCTTTCTTT | CASKGQGSTEAFF
NA | TRBD1 | TRBJ2-1 | TRBV28 | TGTGCCAGCAGTTCTACCCCGGGACAGCGCTTTTTGTATGAGCAGTTCTTC | CASSSTPGQRFLYEQFF
NA | NA | TRBJ2-7 | TRBV5-4 | TGTGCCAGCAGCTTGGAACTAGCTTTACACGAGCAGTACTTC | CASSLELALHEQYF
NA | TRBD2 | TRBJ2-1 | TRBV28 | TGTGCCAGCAGTTTATCTATCATCGTGGGCGGGAGCTCCTACAATGAGCAGTTCTTC | CASSLSIIVGGSSYNEQFF
NA | NA | TRBJ2-7 | TRBV15 | TGTGCCACCAGCAGAGATTATTACGAGCAGTACTTC | CATSRDYYEQYF
few | TRBD1 | TRBJ2-5 | TRBV2 | TGTGCCAGCAGTGCGACAGGGGGGCGAGAGACCCAGTACTTC | CASSATGGRETQYF
once | NA | TRBJ1-2 | TRBV19 | TGTGCCAGTAGTATTAGGACAAACTATGGCTACACCTTC | CASSIRTNYGYTF
NA | NA | TRBJ2-4 | TRBV11-2 | TGTGCCAGCAGCTTAGACTCCCCACGAATGGCTGGCGGCCCCAAAAACATTCAGTACTTC | CASSLDSPRMAGGPKNIQYF
few | TRBD1 | TRBJ1-6 | TRBV7-2 | TGTGCCAGCAGCGAGAGGACAGGGAGTAATTCACCCCTCCACTTT | CASSERTGSNSPLHF
few | NA | TRBJ1-1 | TRBV3-1/TRBV3-2 | TGTGCCAGCAGCCAAGGGTACAGGGTGAGGTTTGGCACTGAAGCTTTCTTT | CASSQGYRVRFGTEAFF
NA | NA | TRBJ2-7 | TRBV6-2/TRBV6-3 | TGTGCCAGCAGTTACAGTGGAGTCTACGAGCAGTACTTC | CASSYSGVYEQYF
NA | NA | TRBJ2-2 | TRBV10-1 | TGCGCCAGCAGTGAATTTAGGGGTAACACCGGGGAGCTGTTTTTT | CASSEFRGNTGELFF
NA | NA | TRBJ1-1 | TRBV12-3/TRBV12-4 | TGTGCCAGCAGTAGAGGGGGAACTGAAGCTTTCTTT | CASSRGGTEAFF
NA | NA | TRBJ2-5 | TRBV3-1/TRBV3-2 | TGTGCCAGCAGCCAGAGGGGACACCGCCAAGAGACCCAGTACTTC | CASSQRGHRQETQYF
NA | TRBD1 | TRBJ1-6 | TRBV9 | TGTGCCAGCAGCGCAACAGTCAGCAGGGGGCTTGCACCCCTCCACTTT | CASSATVSRGLAPLHF
NA | TRBD1 | TRBJ1-4 | TRBV12-3/TRBV12-4 | TGTGCCACCTCGTGGACAGGGGGTGACAAACTGTTTTTT | CATSWTGGDKLFF
NA | TRBD1 | TRBJ1-3 | TRBV4-2 | TGTGCCAGCAGCCGGACAGGTTCTGGAAACACCATATATTTT | CASSRTGSGNTIYF
NA | TRBD1 | TRBJ1-2 | TRBV4-2 | TGTGCCAGCAGCCAAGACAGCGGGACAGGGACCTATGGCTACACCTTC | CASSQDSGTGTYGYTF
NA | NA | TRBJ1-4 | TRBV7-2 | TGTGCCAGCAGGGGCCAGTCCAATGAAAAACTGTTTTTT | CASRGQSNEKLFF